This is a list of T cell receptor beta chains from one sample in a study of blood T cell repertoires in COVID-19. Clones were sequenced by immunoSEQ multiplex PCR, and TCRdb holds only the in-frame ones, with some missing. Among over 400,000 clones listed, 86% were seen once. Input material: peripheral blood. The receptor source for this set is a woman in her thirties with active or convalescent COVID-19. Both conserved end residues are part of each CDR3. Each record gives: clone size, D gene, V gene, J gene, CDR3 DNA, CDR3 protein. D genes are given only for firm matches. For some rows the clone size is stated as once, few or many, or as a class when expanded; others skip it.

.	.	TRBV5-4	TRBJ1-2	TGTGCCAGCAGCCTCGAGGGGGACGGAAACTATGGCTACACCTTC	CASSLEGDGNYGYTF
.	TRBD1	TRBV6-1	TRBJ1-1	TGTGCCAGCAGTGAAACCTGGACAGGAAAGAACACTGAAGCTTTCTTT	CASSETWTGKNTEAFF
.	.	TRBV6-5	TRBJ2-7	TGTGCCAGCAGCCAAAAGGGGAACGAGCAGTACTTC	CASSQKGNEQYF
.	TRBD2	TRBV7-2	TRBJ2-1	TGTGCCAGCAGCCACGGGACTAGTCGCAATGAGCAGTTCTTC	CASSHGTSRNEQFF
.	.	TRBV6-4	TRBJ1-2	TGTGCCAGCAGTGATGATTTCCCAGGGTTTAATGGCTACACCTTC	CASSDDFPGFNGYTF
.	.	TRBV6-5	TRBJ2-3	TGTGCCAGCAGTCGGTTCGCGATGGGCACAGATACGCAGTATTTT	CASSRFAMGTDTQYF
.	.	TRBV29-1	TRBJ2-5	TGCAGCGTTCAGAACCCCCAAGAGACCCAGTACTTC	CSVQNPQETQYF
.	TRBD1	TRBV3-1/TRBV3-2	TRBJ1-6	TGTGCCAGCAGCCAAGGACAGGGCCGGCACAATTCACCCCTCCACTTT	CASSQGQGRHNSPLHF
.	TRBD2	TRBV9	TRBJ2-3	TGTGCCAGCAGCGTAGACACTAGCGGGGGGGCGGGTACGCAGTATTTT	CASSVDTSGGAGTQYF
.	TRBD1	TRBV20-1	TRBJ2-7	TGCAGTGCTAGTGCCGGCAGGGGGCCCTACGAGCAGTACTTC	CSASAGRGPYEQYF
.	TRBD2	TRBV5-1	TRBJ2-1	TGCGCCAGCAGCGTTGCCGGGACTAGCTCCTACAATGAGCAGTTCTTC	CASSVAGTSSYNEQFF
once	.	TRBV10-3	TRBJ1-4	TGTGCCATCAGTGACGAGGACTACGGAGCTAATGAAAAACTGTTTTTT	CAISDEDYGANEKLFF
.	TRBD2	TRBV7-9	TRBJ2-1	TGTGCCAGCAGCTTAGCGGGAGGGGACAATGAGCAGTTCTTC	CASSLAGGDNEQFF
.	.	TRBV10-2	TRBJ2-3	TGCGCCAGCAGTGATCCTAACACAGATACGCAGTATTTT	CASSDPNTDTQYF
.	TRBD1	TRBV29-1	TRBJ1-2	TGCAGCGTTGGGGGACAGCCCTATGGCTACACCTTC	CSVGGQPYGYTF
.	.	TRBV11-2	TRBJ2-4	TGTGCCAGCAGCTTAGCTCTTAGTGGAGGAGCCAAAAACATTCAGTACTTC	CASSLALSGGAKNIQYF
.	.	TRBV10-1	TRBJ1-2	TGCGCCAGCAGCCCCGCCGGGGGAGAGGCCAACTATGGCTACACCTTC	CASSPAGGEANYGYTF
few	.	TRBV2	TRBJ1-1	TGTGCCAGCAGTACAGGAGCCCCTGAAGCTTTCTTT	CASSTGAPEAFF
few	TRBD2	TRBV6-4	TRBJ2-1	TGTGCCAGCAGTGACAGCCAGCGGGATGTATATGAGCAGTTCTTC	CASSDSQRDVYEQFF
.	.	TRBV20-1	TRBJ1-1	TGCAGTGCTAGTACGGGAGGGGGGGCAACTGAAGCTTTCTTT	CSASTGGGATEAFF
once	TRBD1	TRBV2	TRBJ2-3	TGTGCCAGCAGCGCCGGGACAGGGGCAGGAGATACGCAGTATTTT	CASSAGTGAGDTQYF
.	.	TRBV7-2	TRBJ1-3	TGTGCCAGCAGCTTCCAATTTAAGGGAGTCTCTGGAAACACCATATATTTT	CASSFQFKGVSGNTIYF
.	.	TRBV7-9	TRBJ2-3	TGTGCCAGCAGCTTATATTTCTCGGGGTTGGGCACAGATACGCAGTATTTT	CASSLYFSGLGTDTQYF
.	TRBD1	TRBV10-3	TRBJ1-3	TGTGCCCACTCGGAGGGGGCATCTGGAAACACCATATATTTT	CAHSEGASGNTIYF
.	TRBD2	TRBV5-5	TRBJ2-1	TGTGCCAGCAGCACGGGACTAGCGGGAAACAATGAGCAGTTCTTC	CASSTGLAGNNEQFF